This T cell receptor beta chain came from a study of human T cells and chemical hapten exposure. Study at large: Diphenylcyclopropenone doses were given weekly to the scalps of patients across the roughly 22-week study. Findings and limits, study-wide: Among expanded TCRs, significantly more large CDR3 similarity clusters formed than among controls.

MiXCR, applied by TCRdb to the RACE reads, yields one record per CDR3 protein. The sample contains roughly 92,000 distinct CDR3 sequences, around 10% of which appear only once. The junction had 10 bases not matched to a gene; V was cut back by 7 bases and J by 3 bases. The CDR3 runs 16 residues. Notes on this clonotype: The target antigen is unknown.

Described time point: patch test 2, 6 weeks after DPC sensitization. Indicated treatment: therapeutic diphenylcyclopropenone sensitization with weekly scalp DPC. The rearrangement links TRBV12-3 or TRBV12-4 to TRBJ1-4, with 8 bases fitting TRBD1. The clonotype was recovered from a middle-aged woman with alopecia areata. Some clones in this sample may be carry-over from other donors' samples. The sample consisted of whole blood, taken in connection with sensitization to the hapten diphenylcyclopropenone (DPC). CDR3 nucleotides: TGTGCCAGCATTAAGACAGGGGCTCCCGCTAATGAAAAACTGTTTTTT. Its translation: CASIKTGAPANEKLFF.